The T cell receptor (beta chain) under discussion was sequenced for a study of identical twins' blood T cells. Whole-study findings and limits: V gene usage reportedly matched far better within twin pairs than unrelated donors.

Reared together, all three twin pairs probably met the same infectious agents and vaccines. With respect to this clonotype: Its specificity is unknown.

One entry per CDR3 protein, called by TCRdb with MiXCR from the 5' RACE reads. The repertoire holds 350,000 to 400,000 distinct CDR3 sequences, 25% to 35% seen once, with roughly 6.1% in the top ten. Germline CDR1 reads GTSNPN; CDR2 reads SVGIG (reference sequence). V lost 2 bases and J lost 6, with 7 bases in between. The CDR3 runs 11 residues. Sequencing was done on a sample of PBMCs. This receptor was obtained from a woman aged 18 to 49 in good health. This chain joins TRBV30 and TRBJ1-1; no clear D gene. Here the CDR3 reads CAWSLTPEAFF. Here the CDR3 DNA reads TGTGCCTGGAGTTTGACTCCTGAAGCTTTCTTT.